This T cell receptor beta chain was documented in a study of T cells in women clearing cervical HPV infection. Study summary: With HLA typing for only a few women, HLA confounding remains possible. Whole-study results and caveats: T-cell numbers per sample were unknown and may explain richness differences.

Sequenced by immunoSEQ multiplex PCR; TCRdb stores in-frame clones only, minus some. This sample's clone table lists around 23,000 clones. Notes on this clone: Antigen unknown. The read ends 3 residues shy of where the CDR3 ends; the end is completed using the germline J gene.

V was shortened by 3 bases and J by 5 bases, with 11 bases between the two germline ends. Germline-derived CDR1 and CDR2 are SGHRS and YFSETQ. The CDR3 length is 13 residues. This receptor was identified in a woman aged 18 to 69 with a cervical HPV16 infection that either progressed to CIN3+ or cleared (not recorded which). The chain employs TRBV5-1 and TRBJ2-5; no firm D call. Sequencing was done on a sample of blood buffy coat. CDR3 in amino acids: CASSSVGSETQYF. Partial CDR3 DNA: TGCGCCAGCAGCTCGGTCGGGTCTGAGACC.